The rows below give T cell receptor beta chains drawn from one sample of a study of T cells in Graves' hyperthyroidism and ophthalmopathy. TCRdb re-derived calls from the multiplex PCR reads in MiXCR, one entry per CDR3 protein. This sample carries more than 650,000 distinct CDR3 sequences, around 15% of them seen once, and the ten largest clones take more than 8.5%. Material: blood. The receptors stem from a woman aged 18 to 35 with Graves' hyperthyroidism. The CDR3 runs from the conserved cysteine through the conserved F or W.

CDR3,J,V
CASSIDLVISNPDGNEQFF,TRBJ2-1,TRBV19
CASSIRPYSYNEQFF,TRBJ2-1,TRBV7-3
CASSSTSGRSETQYF,TRBJ2-5,TRBV11-2
CASSAPDRRGIGNEQFF,TRBJ2-1,TRBV28
CSVGVYGTNTGELFF,TRBJ2-2,TRBV29-1
CASSITWTGSTEAFF,TRBJ1-1,TRBV19
CASSPNRDEQYF,TRBJ2-7,TRBV18
CASSEERTGSNSPLHF,TRBJ1-6,TRBV7-2
CASSQGVGQGAIYGYTF,TRBJ1-2,TRBV4-3
CASRTLFGYTF,TRBJ1-2,TRBV28
CASTPWGDRIPLTDTQYF,TRBJ2-3,TRBV19
CASSEKTGTGKGEQYF,TRBJ2-7,TRBV25-1
CASSFSVGTSSSSGANVLTF,TRBJ2-6,TRBV7-8
CASSHVPGPDYTGELFF,TRBJ2-2,TRBV4-1
CASGYKGSGNTIYF,TRBJ1-3,TRBV12-3/TRBV12-4
CASSATGPQSYEQYF,TRBJ2-7,TRBV7-3
CASSEPRDRGGGTEAFF,TRBJ1-1,TRBV25-1
CSARNTGGNQPQHF,TRBJ1-5,TRBV20-1